The 10 T cell receptor beta chains reported below all come from one sample, sequenced in a study of blood T cell repertoires in COVID-19. TCRdb's copy holds only in-frame clones and misses some; the assay was immunoSEQ multiplex PCR. The table has about 240,000 clones, 87% seen once. The sequencing sample was made of peripheral blood. Receptors were obtained from a man aged 55-75 years who had recovered from COVID-19.

J is TRBJ2-1 and V is TRBV5-4; 8 bases are shared with TRBD1. The germline CDR1 and CDR2 sequences are SGHNT and YYREEE (reference sequence). The CDR3 consists of 13 residues. The J segment lost 6 bases and the V segment lost 10 bases, leaving 9 bases of the junction unmatched. CDR3 sequence reads: CAGRQGFINEQFF. CDR3 bases: TGTGCCGGACGACAGGGGTTTATCAATGAGCAGTTCTTC. The whole variable domain, remainder taken from reference TRBV5-4 and TRBJ2-1, is ETGVTQSPTHLIKTRGQQVTLRCSSQSGHNTVSWYQQALGQGPQFIFQYYREEENGRGNFPPRFSGLQFPNYSSELNVNALELDDSALYLCAGRQGFINEQFFGPGTRLTVL.

J is TRBJ1-3 and V is TRBV6-5; D not resolved. CDR3 length: 15 amino acids. Between the trimmed V and J ends, which lost 2 bases and 0 bases, there was a span of 8 bases. Germline V gene lookup returns CDR1 MNHEY and CDR2 SVGAGI. The CDR3 DNA reads as TGTGCCAGCAGTTACGGGCGCAGCTCTGGAAACACCATATATTTT. Protein product: CASSYGRSSGNTIYF.

The V call is TRBV19, the J call TRBJ1-1, with D unclear. V dropped 0 bases and J dropped 10 bases, with 12 bases sitting between them. The CDR3 covers 13 residues. Germline CDR1 reads LNHDA; CDR2 reads SQIVND (reference sequence). The CDR3 here is CASSIDRAGRAFF. DNA of the CDR3: TGTGCCAGTAGTATAGATAGGGCGGGTCGAGCTTTCTTT. Full variable domain (rest looked up from reference TRBV19 and TRBJ1-1): DGGITQSPKYLFRKEGQNVTLSCEQNLNHDAMYWYRQDPGQGLRLIYYSQIVNDFQKGDIAEGYSVSREKKESFPLTVTSAQKNPTAFYLCASSIDRAGRAFFGQGTRLTVV.

This clone was seen more than once but under ten times. The V gene is TRBV6-5, the J gene TRBJ1-5; 8 bases match TRBD1. V gave up 4 bases and J gave up 6 bases; unmatched junction bases: 5. CDR1 is MNHEY, CDR2 SVGAGI, per germline. The CDR3 is made up of 14 amino acids. DNA of the CDR3: TGTGCCAGCAGTTCCGACAGGGGACTTCAGCCCCAGCATTTT. This encodes CASSSDRGLQPQHF.

V and J are TRBV12-3 or TRBV12-4 and TRBJ1-6; tentatively, D is TRBD1 (6 bases). V lost 3 bases, J lost 10 bases, and 10 bases lay in between. CDR3 length equals 13 residues. CDR3 loop: CASSFGGGSPLHF. CDR3 bases: TGTGCCAGCAGTTTTGGGGGCGGGTCACCCCTCCACTTT.

V usage is TRBV7-6 and J usage is TRBJ2-7, with D possibly TRBD2 on 6 matching bases. The V gene's germline CDR1 is SGHVS and CDR2 FNYEAQ. Trimming pared 5 bases from V and 2 bases from J, leaving 16 bases between. This CDR3 comprises 15 residues. The CDR3 loop is CASSPRTIDPYEQYF. In DNA, the CDR3 is TGTGCCAGCAGCCCAAGGACTATTGATCCCTACGAGCAGTACTTC.

The DNA of the CDR3 is TGTGCCAGCAGCTGGGGGGGCAGCACAGATACGCAGTATTTT. This gives the protein CASSWGGSTDTQYF. This chain connects TRBV5-4 to TRBJ2-3, with D perhaps matching TRBD2 (7 bases). Trimming removed 3 bases from V and 0 bases from J, with 8 bases in between. The germline V gene encodes CDR1 SGHNT and CDR2 YYREEE (reference sequence). The CDR3 contains 14 residues.

The chain uses TRBV5-6 and TRBJ2-1; 8 positions match TRBD2. The germline V gene has CDR1 SGHDT and CDR2 YYEEEE. Trimming took 2 bases from V and 4 from J; bases not matched to a gene: 11. This CDR3 region has 17 residues. The CDR3 loop reads CASSFFTSGISYNEQFF. The CDR3 region has the DNA TGTGCCAGCAGCTTTTTCACTAGCGGAATATCATACAATGAGCAGTTCTTC.

The chain couples TRBV5-1 to TRBJ2-3, with 7 positions matching TRBD1. V lost 0 bases and J lost 0; bases outside the gene matches: 4. The CDR3 spans 16 residues. The germline CDR1 and CDR2 sequences are SGHRS and YFSETQ. CDR3 loop: CASSLGQGTSTDTQYF. The CDR3 DNA reads TGCGCCAGCAGCTTGGGACAGGGAACTAGCACAGATACGCAGTATTTT.

This sequence joins TRBV25-1 and TRBJ2-1, with a possible D match to TRBD1 (6 bases). The CDR3 consists of 13 residues. Trimming removed 2 bases from V and 10 bases from J, with 12 bases in between. CDR1 and CDR2 from the germline V gene are MGHDK and SYGVNS. CDR3 region: CASSEPRDTEQFF. In DNA, the CDR3 is TGTGCCAGCAGTGAACCCCGGGACACCGAGCAGTTCTTC.